A single sample is the source of the 16 T cell receptor beta chains below, sequenced in a study of shared clonotypes between healthy human individuals (dated by TCRdb to the early 2020s). Libraries were prepared through the immunoSEQ multiplex PCR assay. TCRdb provides this immuneACCESS table in a form limited to in-frame rearrangements. Some clones are lacking; in checked studies, under half of them reflect an unresolved V gene, and why the rest are absent is not known. Within this sample are some 1.5 million clones, with roughly 96% of them counted one time only. Of the sample, roughly 1.2% is held by the ten largest clones. Specimen: naive CD4+ T cells sorted from blood. In the paper's terms, the cell subset or site label means: CD45RA+ positively selected. Receptor source: a man aged 25 to 45 in good health.

This clone showed up just a few times. The gene calls are TRBV4-2 and TRBJ2-6; D unresolved. The CDR3 covers 19 residues. Trimming pared 5 bases from V and 0 bases from J, leaving 20 bases between. The germline V gene has CDR1 LGHNA and CDR2 YNFKEQ. The CDR3 sequence: CASSREWTVRLSGANVLTF. As DNA, the CDR3 is TGTGCCAGCAGCAGAGAATGGACCGTGCGCCTCTCTGGGGCCAACGTCCTGACTTTC.

The V and J genes are TRBV28 and TRBJ1-1; TRBD1 is a possible D gene (5 bases). Trimming shortened V by 8 bases and J by 1 base, and 17 bases separated the two germline ends. The CDR3 covers 15 residues. Germline CDR1 MDHEN, CDR2 SYDVKM. For the CDR3, the DNA is TGTGCCAGCCTGCCCGGGACGGGGCCGAACACTGAAGCTTTCTTT. This codes for CASLPGTGPNTEAFF. The entire variable domain, with the rest obtained from reference TRBV28 and TRBJ1-1, is as follows: DVKVTQSSRYLVKRTGEKVFLECVQDMDHENMFWYRQDPGLGLRLIYFSYDVKMKEKGDIPEGYSVSREKKERFSLILESASTNQTSMYLCASLPGTGPNTEAFFGQGTRLTVV.

The V gene is TRBV10-1, the J gene TRBJ2-3; D may correspond to TRBD1 or TRBD2 (5 bases each). Germline CDR1 is WNHNN and CDR2 is SYGVQD (reference sequence). V was shortened by 6 bases and J by 9 bases, with 16 bases between the two germline ends. The CDR3 contains 13 residues. The chain's CDR3 is CASSQTSRGTQYF. DNA for the CDR3: TGCGCCAGCAGCCAGACAAGCCGGGGCACGCAGTATTTT.

The chain is built from TRBV29-1 and TRBJ1-1; TRBD1 agrees at 8 bases. The CDR3 is 12 residues long. V was pared by 7 bases and J by 5 bases, with 6 bases of the junction left unmatched. The germline CDR1 and CDR2 sequences are SQVTM and ANQGSEA. As DNA, the CDR3 is TGCAGCGGTATACAGGGGGGAACTGAAGCTTTCTTT. Its translation is CSGIQGGTEAFF.

A single count supports this clone. The chain uses TRBV7-9 and TRBJ2-7; 7 bases align to TRBD2. V gave up 9 bases and J gave up 1 base; unmatched junction bases: 6. The germline gives CDR1 SEHNR, CDR2 FQNEAQ (reference sequence). This CDR3 has 13 amino acids. The CDR3 DNA is TGTGCCAGTGAACGGGAGGTTTCCTACGAGCAGTACTTC. Translated: CASEREVSYEQYF.

The rearrangement links TRBV6-6 to TRBJ2-1, with 10 positions matching TRBD2. CDR3 length equals 14 residues. Germline V gene lookup returns CDR1 MNHNY and CDR2 SVGAGI (reference sequence). V trimming: 8 bases; J trimming: 4 bases; junction bases outside the gene matches: 5. In DNA, the CDR3 is TGTGCCAGCTTACCGACTAGCGGGTACAATGAGCAGTTCTTC. Translating it yields CASLPTSGYNEQFF.

The CDR3 reads CASRLTQRQGFPYEQYF. Written as DNA, the CDR3 is TGTGCAAGTCGCTTAACCCAACGACAGGGGTTCCCCTACGAGCAGTACTTC. The V gene is TRBV12-2, the J gene TRBJ2-7; the D call TRBD1 from the table was never checked on the DNA. TRBV12-2 corresponds to a pseudogene. The CDR3 loop spans 17 amino acids.

The chain couples TRBV29-1 to TRBJ2-7, with D unclear. Germline loops: CDR1 SQVTM, CDR2 ANQGSEA. The germline V and J ends were trimmed by 3 bases and 10 bases, with 13 bases remaining between them. This CDR3 is 11 amino acids long. This CDR3 is CSVELLGTQYF. CDR3 coding DNA: TGCAGCGTTGAGCTCCTGGGAACCCAGTACTTC.

The V call is TRBV7-2, the J call TRBJ1-5, with D tentatively TRBD1 (6 bases). The CDR3 length is 13 residues. V gave up 2 bases and J gave up 7 bases, with 9 bases separating them. Per germline, CDR1 SGHTA and CDR2 FQGNSA. The CDR3 here is CASSLYREQPQHF. CDR3 bases: TGTGCCAGCAGCTTATACAGGGAGCAGCCCCAGCATTTT.

The gene calls are TRBV19 and TRBJ2-6; 8 bases agree with TRBD1. Looked up from germline, CDR1 is LNHDA and CDR2 is SQIVND (reference sequence). The CDR3 runs 19 residues. V lost 7 bases, J lost 0 bases, and 14 bases stayed unmatched. CDR3 nucleotides: TGTGCCAGTAACGATCGGAGAGGGACAGGACGCTCTGGGGCCAACGTCCTGACTTTC. This sequence encodes CASNDRRGTGRSGANVLTF. Using reference TRBV19 and TRBJ2-6 for the parts outside the CDR3, the full variable domain is DGGITQSPKYLFRKEGQNVTLSCEQNLNHDAMYWYRQDPGQGLRLIYYSQIVNDFQKGDIAEGYSVSREKKESFPLTVTSAQKNPTAFYLCASNDRRGTGRSGANVLTFGAGSRLTVL.

V gene TRBV5-4 combines with J gene TRBJ2-2, with 7 positions matching TRBD2. Germline lookup yields CDR1 SGHNT and CDR2 YYREEE (reference sequence). V dropped 4 bases and J dropped 4; count of bases not matched to a gene: 10. The CDR3 spans 16 residues. CDR3 amino acids: CASSLKSGGPTGELFF. In nucleotides, the CDR3 is TGTGCCAGCAGCCTAAAATCGGGGGGACCCACCGGGGAGCTGTTTTTT.

The V call is TRBV27, the J call TRBJ2-3, with 8 bases lining up with TRBD2. The germline V gene encodes CDR1 MNHEY and CDR2 SMNVEV (reference sequence). V lost 0 bases and J lost 2; bases outside the gene matches: 22. This CDR3 has 22 amino acids. CDR3 DNA sequence: TGTGCCAGCAGTTTATCACGGGGGGGGGACAAACGCGTGTCCCGTCACACAGATACGCAGTATTTT. As protein: CASSLSRGGDKRVSRHTDTQYF.

This chain connects TRBV4-3 to TRBJ2-2; 10 bases are shared with TRBD2. The V and J ends lost 1 base and 7 bases, in that order; junction bases with no gene match: 9. There are 17 residues in the CDR3. Germline values: CDR1 LGHNA, CDR2 YSLEER. The CDR3 coding sequence is TGCGCCAGCAGCCAAGGCCTCCTAGCGGGAGATATCGGGGAGCTGTTTTTT. Translating gives CASSQGLLAGDIGELFF.

In its sample, this clone was seen once. Other DNA sequences in the sample encode the same CDR3. The genes are TRBV9 and TRBJ2-5; 7 bases align to TRBD2. Germline lookup yields CDR1 SGDLS and CDR2 YYNGEE. The CDR3 runs to 14 residues. V trimming: 2 bases; J trimming: 3 bases; junction bases outside the gene matches: 4. CDR3 protein: CASSVRAGEETQYF. CDR3 nucleotides: TGTGCCAGCAGCGTGCGGGCGGGAGAAGAGACCCAGTACTTC.

Concerning this clone itself: The same CDR3 can be traced to other DNA sequences in this sample. This rearrangement joins TRBV18 to TRBJ1-5, with 12 bases fitting TRBD1. The CDR3 has 16 residues. J gave up 7 bases and V 3 bases, and 7 bases lay outside the gene matches. Germline V lookup: CDR1 KGHSH, CDR2 LQKENI. The CDR3 nucleotides are TGTGCCAGCTCACCGTTGGGACAGGGGGCCCGGCAGCCCCAGCATTTT. This encodes CASSPLGQGARQPQHF.

This chain links TRBV12-5 with TRBJ2-3; TRBD2 agrees at 9 bases. From germline, CDR1 is LGHNT and CDR2 FRNRAP. This CDR3 is 16 amino acids long. Trimming at V came to 2 bases and at J to 2 bases, leaving 5 bases not matched to a gene. The DNA of the CDR3 is TGTGCTAGTGGTTTGACACTAGCGGGTACCACAGATACGCAGTATTTT. Amino acid sequence: CASGLTLAGTTDTQYF.